This T cell receptor (beta chain) was sequenced during a study of regulatory T cells in long-lasting Graves disease. Points from the study as a whole: Accuracy was perhaps lowered by the small sample size. Among the persistent patients, some 2,900 public clonotypes were shared, more than the approximately 960 shared among new patients.

The time point denotes: newly diagnosed GD, antithyroid drugs for less than 3 months. PBMCs were the source of the RNA used for TCR sequencing. With iRepertoire HTBI primers and Arm-PCR of CDR3 regions, TCR beta libraries were built. MiXCR was run by TCRdb on the multiplex PCR reads, yielding one entry per CDR3 protein. The table has 500,000 or so distinct CDR3 sequences, 11% to 15% seen once; the top ten hold around a sixth. This clonotype was seen many times. The antigen is not known. The V gene end was trimmed by 8 bases and the J gene end by 0 bases; junction bases not matched to a gene: 12. Germline V gene sequence: CDR1 MDHEN, CDR2 SYDVKM. The CDR3 loop spans 17 amino acids. This sample was also put to use in a study of T cells in Graves' hyperthyroidism and ophthalmopathy. Turning to that study: The definition of stable Graves' hyperthyroidism was no ophthalmopathy progression within 18 months.

This receptor was taken from a woman between 50 and 59 years old with Graves disease. The chain joins TRBV28 to TRBJ2-3; 9 nucleotides agree with TRBD1. The sample here was peripheral blood mononuclear cells (PBMCs), taken at new diagnosis, from a patient treated with antithyroid drugs. As DNA, the CDR3 is TGTGCCAGCGGATTACCGGGACAGGGACTAAGCACAGATACGCAGTATTTT. This gives the protein CASGLPGQGLSTDTQYF.